These 10 T cell receptor beta chains share one sample of origin, sequenced in a study of identical twins. TCRdb used MiXCR to reprocess the 5' RACE reads, holding one entry per CDR3 protein. The sample holds about 240,000 distinct CDR3 sequences; about 10% are singletons and the top ten take about 9.1%. Source material: memory T cells sorted from blood. The source of these receptors is a man aged 50 to 60 in good health.

The chain links TRBV29-1 to TRBJ2-1; either TRBD1 or TRBD2 may fit D (6 bases each). Germline CDR1 SQVTM, CDR2 ANQGSEA. Deletions cut 5 bases from V and 0 bases from J, with 17 bases between. The CDR3 has 16 residues. CDR3 sequence reads: CSVLSRGDSSYNEQFF. The CDR3, as DNA: TGCAGCGTTTTAAGTAGGGGGGACTCCTCCTACAATGAGCAGTTCTTC.

This clonotype was detected only a few times. V gene TRBV20-1 combines with J gene TRBJ2-7, with no clear D. The V gene's germline CDR1 is DFQATT and CDR2 SNEGSKA (reference sequence). Trimming removed 3 bases at V and 0 bases at J, with 12 bases between. This CDR3 is built from 14 residues. For the CDR3, the DNA is TGCAGTGCTAGTGGCGCGGTTAGCTCCTACGAGCAGTACTTC. Amino acids: CSASGAVSSYEQYF.

This clonotype was detected ten times or more. The chain has TRBV5-6 and TRBJ2-3, with a possible D match to TRBD2 (5 bases). The CDR3 sequence is 15 residues long. Germline loops: CDR1 SGHDT, CDR2 YYEEEE. The germline V and J ends were trimmed by 4 bases and 5 bases, with 17 bases remaining between them. As DNA, the CDR3 is TGTGCCAGCAGCATCTTGCCTAGCCTGGGAGATACGCAGTATTTT. Protein product: CASSILPSLGDTQYF.

In this sample, this clonotype turned up a few times. The chain couples TRBV7-2 to TRBJ2-7; D remains unclear. This CDR3 is 15 amino acids long. V lost 1 base and J lost 7, with 17 bases in between. Germline values: CDR1 SGHTA, CDR2 FQGNSA. CDR3 in amino acids: CASSLGVGSLGEQYF. The CDR3 DNA follows: TGTGCCAGCAGCTTAGGGGTTGGATCTTTAGGAGAGCAGTACTTC.

A few counts support this clonotype. The chain joins TRBV15 to TRBJ2-3; D is perhaps TRBD2 (7 bases). Trimming pared 6 bases from V and 1 base from J, leaving 14 bases between. Germline V gives CDR1 LNHNV, CDR2 YYDKDF (reference sequence). The CDR3 runs 15 residues. The CDR3 coding sequence is TGTGCCACCAGTTCCAGGGGAGGGGGCACAGATACGCAGTATTTT. This codes for CATSSRGGGTDTQYF.

This clonotype was detected ten times or more. This chain connects TRBV4-2 to TRBJ1-6, with a possible D match to TRBD1 (5 bases). This CDR3 is built from 17 residues. V was cut by 0 bases and J by 0 bases, with 9 bases left in between. From germline, CDR1 is LGHNA and CDR2 YNFKEQ. This CDR3 reads CASSQDRRGSYNSPLHF. As DNA, the CDR3 is TGTGCCAGCAGCCAAGATAGGAGGGGCTCCTATAATTCACCCCTCCACTTT.

This clonotype was seen ten or more times. CDR3 coding DNA: TGCAGCGTTGATAGGACAGGGTTCAACGAGCAGTACTTC. Residues: CSVDRTGFNEQYF. The V call is TRBV29-1, the J call TRBJ2-7; 8 bases align to TRBD1. The germline CDR1 and CDR2 sequences are SQVTM and ANQGSEA. With 3 bases clipped from V and 5 bases from J, the junction kept 6 bases outside the gene matches. The CDR3 is 13 amino acids.

This clonotype was recorded at least ten times. The V and J genes are TRBV7-2 and TRBJ1-5; D not resolved. The V gene lost 4 bases and the J gene lost 0 bases, with 4 bases spanning the gap. Germline CDR1 and CDR2: SGHTA and FQGNSA. The CDR3 runs to 13 residues. CDR3: CASSSFSNQPQHF. In DNA form, the CDR3 reads TGTGCCAGCAGCTCGTTTAGCAATCAGCCCCAGCATTTT.

There are a few counts of this clonotype. This sequence joins TRBV4-3 and TRBJ2-3; 9 bases map to TRBD1. The CDR3 runs to 15 residues. Germline V gives CDR1 LGHNA, CDR2 YSLEER. V shed 3 bases, J shed 4 bases, and the junction held 5 bases outside the gene matches. The DNA for the CDR3 is TGCGCCAGCAGCCAGCAGACAGGGGGATCAGATACGCAGTATTTT. Its protein is CASSQQTGGSDTQYF.

CDR3 nucleotide sequence: TGTGCCAGCAGCCAAGATTTGGGTGGGATCTATGGCTACACCTTC. This gives the protein CASSQDLGGIYGYTF. J is TRBJ1-2 and V is TRBV4-2; unclear D gene. CDR3 length: 15 amino acids. Trimming pared 0 bases from V and 4 bases from J, leaving 12 bases between. From germline, CDR1 is LGHNA and CDR2 YNFKEQ.